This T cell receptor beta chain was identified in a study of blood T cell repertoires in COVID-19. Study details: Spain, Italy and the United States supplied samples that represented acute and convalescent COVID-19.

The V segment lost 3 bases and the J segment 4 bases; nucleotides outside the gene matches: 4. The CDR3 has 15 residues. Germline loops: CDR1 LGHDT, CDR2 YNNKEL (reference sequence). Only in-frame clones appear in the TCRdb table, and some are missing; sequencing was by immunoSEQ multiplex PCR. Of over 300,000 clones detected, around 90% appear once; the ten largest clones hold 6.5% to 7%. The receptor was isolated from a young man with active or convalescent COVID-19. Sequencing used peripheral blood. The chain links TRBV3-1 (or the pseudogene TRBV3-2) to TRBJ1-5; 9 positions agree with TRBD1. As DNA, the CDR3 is TGTGCCAGCAGCCAGGGGACAGGGCCTAATCAGCCCCAGCATTTT. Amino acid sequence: CASSQGTGPNQPQHF.